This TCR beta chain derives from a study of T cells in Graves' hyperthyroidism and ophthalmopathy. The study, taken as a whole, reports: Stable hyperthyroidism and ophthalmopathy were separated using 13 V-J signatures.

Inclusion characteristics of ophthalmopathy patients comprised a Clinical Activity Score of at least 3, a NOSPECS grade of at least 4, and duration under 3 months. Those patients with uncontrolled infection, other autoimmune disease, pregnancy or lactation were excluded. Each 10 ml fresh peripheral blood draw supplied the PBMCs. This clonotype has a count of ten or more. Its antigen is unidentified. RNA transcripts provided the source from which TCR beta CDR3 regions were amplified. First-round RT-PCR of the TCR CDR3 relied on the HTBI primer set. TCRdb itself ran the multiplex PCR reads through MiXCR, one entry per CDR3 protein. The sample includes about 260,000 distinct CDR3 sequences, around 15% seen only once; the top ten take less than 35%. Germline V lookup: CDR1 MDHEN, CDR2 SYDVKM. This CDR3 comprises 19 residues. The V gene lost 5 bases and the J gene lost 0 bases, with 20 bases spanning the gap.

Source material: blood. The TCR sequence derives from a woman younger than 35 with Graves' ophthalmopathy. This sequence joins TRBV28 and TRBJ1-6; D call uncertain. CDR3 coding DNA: TGTGCCAGCAGTCCTCCGAGGGTGAGGACCCTCTCCTATAATTCACCCCTCCACTTT. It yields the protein CASSPPRVRTLSYNSPLHF.